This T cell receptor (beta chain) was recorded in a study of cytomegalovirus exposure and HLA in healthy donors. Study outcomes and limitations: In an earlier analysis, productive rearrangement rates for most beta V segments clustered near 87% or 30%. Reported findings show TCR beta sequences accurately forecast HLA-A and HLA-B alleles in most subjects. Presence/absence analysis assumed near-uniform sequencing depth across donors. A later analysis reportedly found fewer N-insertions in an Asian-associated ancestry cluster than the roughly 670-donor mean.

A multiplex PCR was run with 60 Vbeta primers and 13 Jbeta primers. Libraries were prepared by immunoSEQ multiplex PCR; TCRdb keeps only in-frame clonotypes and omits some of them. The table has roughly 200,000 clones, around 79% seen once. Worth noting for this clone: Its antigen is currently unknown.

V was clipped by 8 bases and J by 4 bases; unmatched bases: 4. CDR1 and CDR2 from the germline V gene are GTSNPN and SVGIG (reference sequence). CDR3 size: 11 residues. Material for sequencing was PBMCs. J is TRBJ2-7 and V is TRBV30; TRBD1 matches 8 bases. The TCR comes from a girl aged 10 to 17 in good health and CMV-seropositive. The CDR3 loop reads CAGDRSYEQYF. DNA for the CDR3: TGTGCCGGGGACAGGAGTTACGAGCAGTACTTC.